Presented here are 30 T cell receptor beta chains from one specimen sequenced in a study of early T cells in non-severe SARS-CoV-2 infection. Using its own MiXCR run on the 5' RACE reads, TCRdb lists one record per CDR3 protein. The sample carries 71,000 or so distinct CDR3 sequences, about 13% recorded once. Sequenced: whole blood. Receptors originate from an adult who was a healthcare worker with PCR-confirmed SARS-CoV-2 infection or an uninfected control (not recorded which).

The sample holds a few counts of this clonotype. V usage is TRBV12-3 or TRBV12-4 and J usage is TRBJ1-2; TRBD1 matches at 8 bases. The CDR3 totals 13 residues. The V and J ends lost 6 bases and 3 bases, in that order; junction bases with no gene match: 3. The CDR3 region is CASRDRVDYGYTF. The CDR3 DNA reads TGTGCCAGCAGGGACAGGGTAGACTATGGCTACACCTTC.

The rearrangement joins TRBV5-1 to TRBJ2-3; TRBD1 matches at 9 bases. The CDR3 has 16 residues. Germline CDR1 reads SGHRS; CDR2 reads YFSETQ. Trimming took 4 bases from V and 1 from J; bases not matched to a gene: 7. The CDR3 spells CASSPTGGLGTDTQYF. CDR3 nucleotides: TGCGCCAGCAGCCCTACAGGGGGCCTCGGCACAGATACGCAGTATTTT.

In this sample, this clonotype turned up a few times. The chain employs TRBV29-1 and TRBJ2-3, with 13 nucleotides matching TRBD2. The CDR3 contains 14 residues. Germline loops: CDR1 SQVTM, CDR2 ANQGSEA. Losses at the gene ends were 7 bases for V and 6 bases for J; bases not matched to a gene: 7. CDR3 in DNA: TGCAGCGCCTTCGGACTAGCGGGGGCCGATACGCAGTATTTT. It translates to CSAFGLAGADTQYF.

This clonotype appeared a few times. The chain combines TRBV20-1 with TRBJ2-3, with D possibly matching TRBD2 (7 bases). This CDR3 has 14 residues. Germline assignment: CDR1 DFQATT and CDR2 SNEGSKA (reference sequence). Trimming removed 4 bases at V and 6 bases at J, with 17 bases between. For the CDR3, the DNA is TGCAGTGCTAAACTCGGGGGGCCGGGTGATACGCAGTATTTT. Translation gives CSAKLGGPGDTQYF.

V is TRBV7-2 and J is TRBJ1-6; 9 bases match TRBD1. Germline V gives CDR1 SGHTA, CDR2 FQGNSA. The CDR3 has 14 amino acids. V shed 5 bases and J 8 bases; nucleotides not matched to a gene: 4. CDR3 nucleotide sequence: TGTGCCAGCAGCAAGGGACAGGGATATTCACCCCTCCACTTT. This translates into CASSKGQGYSPLHF.

A few counts support this clonotype. The chain has TRBV6-2 or TRBV6-3 and TRBJ2-7, with TRBD1 identical over 8 bases. V lost 6 bases to trimming and J lost 2 bases; unmatched junction nucleotides: 6. Germline V gene lookup returns CDR1 MNHEY and CDR2 SVGEGT. The CDR3 covers 14 residues. CDR3 DNA sequence: TGTGCCAGCAGGGACGGGACAGGCACCTACGAGCAGTACTTC. This gives the protein CASRDGTGTYEQYF.

In its sample, this clonotype was seen a few times. The rearrangement joins TRBV20-1 to TRBJ2-3; D not certain. In germline, CDR1 is DFQATT, CDR2 SNEGSKA (reference sequence). The CDR3 runs to 11 residues. V was cut by 1 base and J by 7 bases, with 6 bases left in between. The CDR3 loop is CSARGANTQYF. The DNA of the CDR3 is TGCAGTGCTAGAGGAGCCAATACGCAGTATTTT.

This clonotype was found a few times. The chain joins TRBV11-3 to TRBJ2-1; D is undetermined. CDR1 is SGHNT and CDR2 is YENEEA in the germline V gene. The CDR3 has 13 residues. Trimming took off 0 bases at V and 7 bases at J, with 7 bases between the two ends. The CDR3 nucleotides read TGTGCCAGCAGCTTAGATTTCGGGAATGAGCAGTTCTTC. Residues: CASSLDFGNEQFF.

This clonotype was seen more than once but under ten times. This chain uses TRBV5-1 with TRBJ1-5, with D possibly TRBD1 on 6 matching bases. V was shortened by 2 bases and J by 7 bases, with 16 bases between the two germline ends. The CDR3 consists of 15 residues. Germline CDR1 reads SGHRS; CDR2 reads YFSETQ. In nucleotides, the CDR3 is TGCGCCAGCAGCTTAGGCCCGGAGGGGGACCAGCCCCAGCATTTT. Translated: CASSLGPEGDQPQHF.

The chain links TRBV3-1 to TRBJ2-1; TRBD2 matches 12 bases. The length of the CDR3 is 16 residues. Trimming removed 4 bases from V and 6 bases from J; junction bases left unmatched: 7. Germline CDR1 reads LGHDT; CDR2 reads YNNKEL (reference sequence). The CDR3 bases are TGTGCCAGCAGCCCAATACTAGCGGGGGGATCCAATGAGCAGTTCTTC. This encodes CASSPILAGGSNEQFF.

The chain uses TRBV6-6 and TRBJ2-5; the match to TRBD2 covers 10 bases. The CDR3 spans 16 residues. The V and J ends lost 2 bases and 4 bases, in that order; junction bases with no gene match: 7. Germline V gene sequence: CDR1 MNHNY, CDR2 SVGAGI (reference sequence). The CDR3 sequence: CASSYGSAGGAETQYF. The DNA of the CDR3 is TGTGCCAGCAGTTACGGATCAGCGGGGGGGGCAGAGACCCAGTACTTC.

This clonotype was observed a few times. This chain's CDR3 is CSARDPRARTEAFF. The CDR3 DNA is TGCAGTGCTAGAGACCCCCGGGCTCGCACTGAAGCTTTCTTT. The chain joins TRBV20-1 to TRBJ1-1; D is uncertain. This CDR3 region has 14 residues. Germline lookup yields CDR1 DFQATT and CDR2 SNEGSKA (reference sequence). The V end was cut by 0 bases, the J end by 4 bases, with 12 bases between.

This clonotype was detected many times. V and J are TRBV7-3 and TRBJ1-1; 7 bases are a match to TRBD1. V dropped 5 bases and J dropped 8; count of bases not matched to a gene: 14. The CDR3 totals 15 residues. Germline CDR1 is SGHTA and CDR2 is FQGTGA. CDR3: CASSPQTGSVREAFF. CDR3 coding DNA: TGTGCCAGCAGCCCCCAGACAGGGAGTGTGAGGGAAGCTTTCTTT.

The CDR3 nucleotides read TGTGCCACCAGCGCCCCTTCGAGGTTTGAAAAACTGTTTTTT. Protein product: CATSAPSRFEKLFF. The chain links TRBV15 to TRBJ1-4; no clear D. Germline V gene lookup returns CDR1 LNHNV and CDR2 YYDKDF (reference sequence). V was pared by 5 bases and J by 7 bases, with 14 bases between. The CDR3 loop spans 14 amino acids.

The chain recombines TRBV6-5 with TRBJ1-4, with D possibly matching TRBD1 (6 bases). CDR1 and CDR2 from the germline V gene are MNHEY and SVGAGI. CDR3 length: 17 residues. Trimming took 6 bases from V and 5 from J, leaving 22 bases between them. CDR3 coding DNA: TGTGCCAGCAGCCTAAGGGGGATCACAGCCCTAAATGAAAAACTGTTTTTT. As protein: CASSLRGITALNEKLFF.

This clonotype was seen ten or more times. The chain uses TRBV28 and TRBJ1-2; TRBD1 matches at 8 bases. Germline CDR1 reads MDHEN; CDR2 reads SYDVKM. After removal of 6 bases from V and 4 bases from J, the junction contained 4 bases not matched to a gene. The CDR3 has 13 residues. The CDR3 spells CASRADRGYGYTF. CDR3 nucleotide sequence: TGTGCCAGCAGGGCTGACAGGGGCTATGGCTACACCTTC.

In this sample, this clonotype turned up a few times. The chain joins TRBV19 to TRBJ1-2, with 7 positions matching TRBD1. This CDR3 contains 14 residues. Germline CDR1 and CDR2: LNHDA and SQIVND (reference sequence). V trimming: 9 bases; J trimming: 0 bases; junction bases outside the gene matches: 7. This CDR3 reads CASLYQGANYGYTF. Written as DNA, the CDR3 is TGTGCCAGCCTCTATCAGGGGGCTAACTATGGCTACACCTTC.

J is TRBJ1-5 and V is TRBV6-1; the D is unclear. This CDR3 region has 13 residues. V shed 5 bases and J shed 5 bases, with 10 bases lying between them. CDR1 is MNHNS and CDR2 is SASEGT in the germline V gene. The DNA for the CDR3 is TGTGCCAGCAGTTTTGGGAGCGATCAGCCCCAGCATTTT. Its protein product is CASSFGSDQPQHF.

There are a few counts of this clonotype. The rearrangement joins TRBV5-1 to TRBJ2-3; possible D gene TRBD1, 5 bases. Trimming took off 0 bases at V and 3 bases at J, with 8 bases between the two ends. Germline loops: CDR1 SGHRS, CDR2 YFSETQ. The CDR3 totals 14 residues. In DNA, the CDR3 is TGCGCCAGCAGCTTGGAGACAGTAACAGATACGCAGTATTTT. Its translation: CASSLETVTDTQYF.

This clonotype has a count of ten or more. The CDR3 reads CASSEPWAVSYNEQFF. The CDR3, as DNA: TGTGCCAGCAGTGAACCCTGGGCAGTATCATACAATGAGCAGTTCTTC. V gene TRBV2 combines with J gene TRBJ2-1; no firm D call. V lost 2 bases and J lost 4, with 15 bases in between. The CDR3 consists of 16 residues. The germline V gene has CDR1 SNHLY and CDR2 FYNNEI.

The CDR3 sequence is CASSLDGAGRYGYTF. Written as DNA, the CDR3 is TGCGCCAGCAGCTTGGACGGCGCAGGGCGGTATGGCTACACCTTC. The chain carries TRBV5-1 and TRBJ1-2, with D tentatively TRBD1 (5 bases). V was clipped by 0 bases and J by 5 bases, with 14 bases between them. The germline CDR1 and CDR2 sequences are SGHRS and YFSETQ. The CDR3 has 15 amino acids.

This clonotype was detected a few times. The V call is TRBV29-1, the J call TRBJ2-7; TRBD2 aligns across 10 bases. The junction had 6 bases not matched to a gene; V was cut back by 7 bases and J by 0 bases. CDR3 size: 14 residues. Per germline, CDR1 SQVTM and CDR2 ANQGSEA. Here the CDR3 reads CSATSGANSYEQYF. CDR3 coding DNA: TGCAGCGCCACTAGCGGGGCTAACTCCTACGAGCAGTACTTC.

A remark on this clonotype: An end of the junction differs from the germline gene, which may be a read error. The chain combines TRBV6-1 with TRBJ1-4; D gene ambiguous. The germline gives CDR1 MNHNS, CDR2 SASEGT. CDR3 size: 12 residues. The CDR3 bases are TGTGCCAGCAGTGAAGCGCTAGGGTATTCAGTTTTT. Its translation is CASSEALGYSVF.

The J gene is TRBJ2-1, the V gene TRBV29-1; D gene unclear. CDR3 length: 14 residues. Germline CDR1 SQVTM, CDR2 ANQGSEA. V lost 7 bases and J 0 bases, leaving 13 bases between the germline ends. The CDR3, as DNA: TGCAGCGCCCGGGCCAAGAGCTCCTACAATGAGCAGTTCTTC. As protein: CSARAKSSYNEQFF.

The sample holds many counts of this clonotype. V and J are TRBV12-5 and TRBJ1-2; no definite D call. Trimming removed 7 bases at V and 3 bases at J, with 9 bases between. The CDR3 contains 12 residues. Per the germline V gene, CDR1 is LGHNT and CDR2 is FRNRAP. The CDR3: CASALGDYGYTF. CDR3 coding DNA: TGTGCTAGTGCCTTGGGCGACTATGGCTACACCTTC.

The table lists this clonotype with many counts. The chain has TRBV29-1 and TRBJ2-7, with TRBD2 identical over 9 bases. Germline V gene sequence: CDR1 SQVTM, CDR2 ANQGSEA. The CDR3 sequence is 15 residues long. Germline trimming cut 3 bases from V and 0 bases from J; bases unmatched to any gene: 6. In DNA, the CDR3 is TGCAGCGTTGAGTCCTCGACTAGCGGCTCCTACGAGCAGTACTTC. Encoded protein: CSVESSTSGSYEQYF.

This clonotype was counted at least ten times. The chain combines TRBV28 with TRBJ2-2; D gene ambiguous. There are 17 residues in the CDR3. Germline-derived CDR1 and CDR2 are MDHEN and SYDVKM. Trimming pared 3 bases from V and 6 bases from J, leaving 20 bases between. In DNA form, the CDR3 reads TGTGCCAGCAGTTTTGTTACGGCAACAGAGGATTCCGGGGAGCTGTTTTTT. Its translation is CASSFVTATEDSGELFF.

The chain recombines TRBV28 with TRBJ1-2; no clear D gene. This CDR3 has 14 residues. Between the trimmed V and J ends, which lost 2 bases and 2 bases, there was a span of 9 bases. Germline loops: CDR1 MDHEN, CDR2 SYDVKM. The CDR3 is CASSLGATNYGYTF. The CDR3 DNA reads as TGTGCCAGCAGTTTAGGAGCCACAAACTATGGCTACACCTTC.

Many counts were recorded for this clonotype. V is TRBV18 and J is TRBJ1-2; D uncertain. This CDR3 has 15 amino acids. The germline V gene encodes CDR1 KGHSH and CDR2 LQKENI. V was trimmed by 0 bases and J by 3 bases, leaving 11 bases between them. The CDR3 DNA reads TGTGCCAGCTCACCACCGAGAGGGTCGGACTATGGCTACACCTTC. It translates to CASSPPRGSDYGYTF. Together with reference TRBV18 and TRBJ1-2, the CDR3 gives the full variable domain: NAGVMQNPRHLVRRRGQEARLRCSPMKGHSHVYWYRQLPEEGLKFMVYLQKENIIDESGMPKERFSAEFPKEGPSILRIQQVVRGDSAAYFCASSPPRGSDYGYTFGSGTRLTVV.

V usage is TRBV7-2 and J usage is TRBJ1-3; 7 nucleotides agree with TRBD1. V gave up 2 bases and J gave up 4 bases; unmatched junction bases: 5. In germline, CDR1 is SGHTA, CDR2 FQGNSA. The CDR3 covers 15 residues. CDR3 nucleotide sequence: TGTGCCAGCAGCTTATCACAGGGGACAGGAAACACCATATATTTT. Translation gives CASSLSQGTGNTIYF.